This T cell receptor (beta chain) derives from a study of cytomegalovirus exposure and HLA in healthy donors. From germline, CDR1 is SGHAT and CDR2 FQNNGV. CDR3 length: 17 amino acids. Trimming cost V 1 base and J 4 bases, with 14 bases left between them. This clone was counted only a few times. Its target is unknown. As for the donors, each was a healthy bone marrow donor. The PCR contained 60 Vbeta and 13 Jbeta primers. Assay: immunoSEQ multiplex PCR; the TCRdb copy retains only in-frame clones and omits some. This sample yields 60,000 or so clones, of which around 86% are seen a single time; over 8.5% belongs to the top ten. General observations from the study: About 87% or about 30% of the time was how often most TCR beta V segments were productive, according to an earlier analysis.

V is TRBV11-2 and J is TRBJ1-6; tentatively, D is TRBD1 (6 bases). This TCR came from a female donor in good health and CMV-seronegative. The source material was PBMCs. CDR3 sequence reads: CASSLVGGAGYNSPLHF. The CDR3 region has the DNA TGTGCCAGCAGCTTAGTAGGGGGGGCAGGGTATAATTCACCCCTCCACTTT.